The 31 T cell receptor beta chains below all came from one sample that was sequenced in a study of blood T cell repertoires in COVID-19 (dated by TCRdb to the early 2020s). The library was prepared using the immunoSEQ multiplex PCR assay. In TCRdb, the immuneACCESS table is reduced to in-frame sequences with V and J assigned. These tables do not hold every clone; where another copy was compared, an unresolved V gene accounts for under half, and the others remain unexplained. The sample profile shows about 82,000 clones; around 82% of them were found once. The ten largest make up less than 9% of the sample. Sequences were obtained from peripheral blood. All receptors come from a man aged 50 or older with active or convalescent COVID-19.

The chain combines TRBV7-9 with TRBJ1-5; TRBD1 agrees at 8 bases. J lost 6 bases, V lost 1 base, and 5 bases had no gene match. CDR1 SEHNR and CDR2 FQNEAQ come from the germline V gene (reference sequence). CDR3 length equals 15 residues. The CDR3 nucleotides read TGTGCCAGCAGCTTAGATGGGACAGGATCTCAGCCCCAGCATTTT. This translates into CASSLDGTGSQPQHF.

J is TRBJ2-3 and V is TRBV18, with D tentatively TRBD2 (7 bases). CDR3 size: 18 residues. V lost 6 bases and J 0 bases, leaving 22 bases between the germline ends. Germline V gene data show CDR1 as KGHSH and CDR2 as LQKENI. The CDR3 DNA is TGTGCCAGCTCTCGCGAAGGGTCCGCGGGGGCTAGCACAGATACGCAGTATTTT. Amino acids: CASSREGSAGASTDTQYF.

This clone was recorded only once. Other DNA variants within this sample encode the same CDR3. The CDR3, as DNA: TGTGCCAGCAGCGGACAGGGGCGAGAGACCCAGTACTTC. Translation: CASSGQGRETQYF. V gene TRBV28 combines with J gene TRBJ2-5, with TRBD1 identical over 9 bases. Germline V gene sequence: CDR1 MDHEN, CDR2 SYDVKM. The CDR3 has 13 residues. After removal of 6 bases from V and 4 bases from J, the junction contained 3 bases not matched to a gene.

V is TRBV4-1 and J is TRBJ1-3, with unresolved D. V gave up 2 bases and J gave up 2 bases, with 10 bases separating them. The CDR3 is made up of 15 amino acids. Germline lookup yields CDR1 MGHRA and CDR2 YSYEKL. CDR3 sequence reads: CASSQPRTAGNTIYF. Here the CDR3 DNA reads TGCGCCAGCAGCCAACCCAGGACTGCTGGAAACACCATATATTTT.

The V gene is TRBV4-3, the J gene TRBJ2-2; a possible D gene is TRBD1 (6 bases). Germline lookup yields CDR1 LGHNA and CDR2 YSLEER. Trimming stripped 2 bases from V and 6 bases from J, with 13 bases between. The length of the CDR3 is 15 residues. In DNA form, the CDR3 reads TGCGCCAGCAGCCAACTTTCTTCAGGGGCCGGGGAGCTGTTTTTT. The encoded protein is CASSQLSSGAGELFF.

J is TRBJ1-1 and V is TRBV6-1, with 8 bases matching TRBD1. Germline CDR1 MNHNS, CDR2 SASEGT. The CDR3 sequence is 14 residues long. V shed 5 bases and J 2 bases; nucleotides not matched to a gene: 4. The chain's CDR3 is CASSTGGGNTEAFF. CDR3 nucleotide sequence: TGTGCCAGCAGTACAGGGGGGGGAAACACTGAAGCTTTCTTT.

The chain has TRBV10-1 and TRBJ2-2; TRBD2 might be the D (7 bases). The CDR3 length is 16 residues. Trimming stripped 3 bases from V and 5 bases from J, with 16 bases between. CDR1 and CDR2 (germline): WNHNN, SYGVQD (reference sequence). The CDR3 DNA follows: TGCGCCAGCAGTGATGAGGGGGGGCCAGGAACCGGGGAGCTGTTTTTT. Translating gives CASSDEGGPGTGELFF.

This clone was recorded only once. The chain joins TRBV19 to TRBJ1-1; 10 nucleotides line up with TRBD1. The CDR3 is made up of 15 amino acids. With 4 bases clipped from V and 4 bases from J, the junction kept 6 bases outside the gene matches. Germline values: CDR1 LNHDA, CDR2 SQIVND (reference sequence). In DNA form, the CDR3 reads TGTGCCAGTAGTAATACGGGACAGGGGAGCACTGAAGCTTTCTTT. Protein: CASSNTGQGSTEAFF.

V gene TRBV6-5 combines with J gene TRBJ2-5; a possible D gene is TRBD1 (5 bases). V was pared by 7 bases and J by 2 bases, with 14 bases between. Germline assignment: CDR1 MNHEY and CDR2 SVGAGI. CDR3 length: 14 amino acids. As DNA, the CDR3 is TGTGCCAGCAATCTCCCACAGGCTCAAGAGACCCAGTACTTC. This sequence encodes CASNLPQAQETQYF.

CDR3 DNA: TGTGCCACCAGCAGAGACGGGAACACTGAAGCTTTCTTT. Translated, it gives CATSRDGNTEAFF. The V gene is TRBV15, the J gene TRBJ1-1, with D hard to call. Deletions cut 0 bases from V and 1 base from J, with 3 bases between. In germline, CDR1 is LNHNV, CDR2 YYDKDF (reference sequence). The CDR3 is made up of 13 amino acids.

The genes are TRBV5-1 and TRBJ2-1, with TRBD1 matching 7 bases. CDR3 size: 17 residues. The germline gives CDR1 SGHRS, CDR2 YFSETQ. After removal of 4 bases from V and 1 base from J, the junction contained 11 bases not matched to a gene. The CDR3, as DNA: TGCGCCAGCAGCGTCTTAGGGACAGTTTTTTCCTACAATGAGCAGTTCTTC. It encodes CASSVLGTVFSYNEQFF.

This clone was recorded once. The chain recombines TRBV5-8 with TRBJ2-1; 9 nucleotides line up with TRBD2. V lost 6 bases to trimming and J lost 15 bases; unmatched junction nucleotides: 19. In germline, CDR1 is SGHTS, CDR2 YDEGEE. The CDR3 covers 15 residues. The DNA for the CDR3 is TGTGCCAGCACCCCGACTGGCGCGGGGGGGCCGTTTCGGTTCTTC. Its translation is CASTPTGAGGPFRFF.

CDR3 nucleotides: TGTGCCAGCAGCCGGATAGAAGGGGGCTACGAGCAGTACTTC. This codes for CASSRIEGGYEQYF. The chain employs TRBV7-9 and TRBJ2-7; TRBD1 is a possible D gene (6 bases). In germline, CDR1 is SEHNR, CDR2 FQNEAQ (reference sequence). This CDR3 comprises 14 residues. The V gene lost 5 bases and the J gene lost 3 bases, with 14 bases spanning the gap.

This chain joins TRBV10-1 and TRBJ1-1; D may be TRBD1 (5 bases). CDR1 WNHNN and CDR2 SYGVQD come from the germline V gene (reference sequence). The CDR3 has 15 amino acids. V was shortened by 3 bases and J by 1 base, with 12 bases between the two germline ends. The CDR3 nucleotides are TGCGCCAGCAGTGATAGGCAGGGAGGGAACACTGAAGCTTTCTTT. It codes for CASSDRQGGNTEAFF.

This chain links TRBV30 with TRBJ1-3, with D possibly matching TRBD1 (5 bases). Germline values: CDR1 GTSNPN, CDR2 SVGIG (reference sequence). CDR3 length: 13 residues. The germline V and J ends were trimmed by 7 bases and 1 base, with 11 bases remaining between them. The CDR3 is CALGRGSGNTIYF. The CDR3, as DNA: TGTGCCTTGGGACGAGGGTCTGGAAACACCATATATTTT.

This clone has only a few counts. The chain couples TRBV3-1 (or the pseudogene TRBV3-2) to TRBJ1-1; a weak D match, TRBD1 (5 bases). Germline CDR1 reads LGHDT; CDR2 reads YNNKEL (reference sequence). The CDR3 loop spans 13 amino acids. V lost 4 bases, J lost 1 base, and 7 bases lay in between. The CDR3 DNA is TGTGCCAGCAGCCCTGGGGCGAACACTGAAGCTTTCTTT. Residues: CASSPGANTEAFF.

This sequence joins TRBV10-1 and TRBJ2-3; 8 nucleotides line up with TRBD2. J gave up 0 bases and V 4 bases, and 0 bases lay outside the gene matches. Germline CDR1 WNHNN, CDR2 SYGVQD (reference sequence). This CDR3 comprises 14 residues. CDR3 sequence reads: CASSVAGSTDTQYF. In DNA, the CDR3 is TGCGCCAGCAGTGTAGCGGGGAGCACAGATACGCAGTATTTT.

V usage is TRBV6-1 and J usage is TRBJ1-1; D remains ambiguous. The V gene's germline CDR1 is MNHNS and CDR2 SASEGT. With 2 bases removed from V and 4 bases from J, the gap between germline ends came to 11 bases. CDR3 length: 14 residues. The CDR3 sequence: CASSETWRPTEAFF. CDR3 nucleotide sequence: TGTGCCAGCAGTGAAACCTGGCGGCCCACTGAAGCTTTCTTT.

This clone was recorded only once. The CDR3 nucleotides are TGTGCCAGCAGTCCCCGACAGTTCTCTGGGGCCAACGTCCTGACTTTC. Amino acids: CASSPRQFSGANVLTF. The V and J genes are TRBV28 and TRBJ2-6, with D possibly matching TRBD1 (5 bases). V lost 5 bases and J 0 bases, leaving 11 bases between the germline ends. CDR3 length: 16 amino acids. Germline V gene sequence: CDR1 MDHEN, CDR2 SYDVKM.

Here the CDR3 DNA reads TGCAGCGTTCGAGCTAGGGCGCCGGGGGAGACCCAGTACTTC. Residues: CSVRARAPGETQYF. The chain carries TRBV29-1 and TRBJ2-5, with a possible D match to TRBD2 (5 bases). From germline, CDR1 is SQVTM and CDR2 ANQGSEA. The V and J ends lost 5 bases and 5 bases respectively, with 18 bases between them. The CDR3 is 14 residues long.

V gene TRBV28 combines with J gene TRBJ2-7, with D possibly being TRBD2 (5 bases). Trimming pared 6 bases from V and 2 bases from J, leaving 14 bases between. The CDR3 contains 14 residues. Germline V lookup: CDR1 MDHEN, CDR2 SYDVKM. CDR3 protein: CASSPFTGTYEQYF. The DNA of the CDR3 is TGTGCCAGCAGCCCATTCACGGGGACCTACGAGCAGTACTTC.

The chain couples TRBV11-3 to TRBJ2-2, with D hard to call. Looked up from germline, CDR1 is SGHNT and CDR2 is YENEEA. This CDR3 region has 14 residues. Trimming removed 0 bases from V and 4 bases from J, with 6 bases in between. CDR3 region: CASSLDASTGELFF. The DNA of the CDR3 is TGTGCCAGCAGCTTAGACGCCAGCACCGGGGAGCTGTTTTTT.

This chain joins TRBV6-5 and TRBJ2-7, with 7 bases aligning to TRBD1. Germline assignment: CDR1 MNHEY and CDR2 SVGAGI. The V gene end was trimmed by 2 bases and the J gene end by 0 bases; junction bases not matched to a gene: 1. The CDR3 covers 14 residues. The CDR3 reads CASSYGQVSYEQYF. In DNA form, the CDR3 reads TGTGCCAGCAGTTACGGACAGGTCTCCTACGAGCAGTACTTC.

The DNA for the CDR3 is TGCGCCAGCAGCTCCCCGACTAGATACGGCAATGAGCAGTTCTTC. This gives the protein CASSSPTRYGNEQFF. This rearrangement joins TRBV5-1 to TRBJ2-1, with a possible D match to TRBD2 (6 bases). Looked up from germline, CDR1 is SGHRS and CDR2 is YFSETQ. The CDR3 is 15 residues long. V lost 3 bases to trimming and J lost 6 bases, with 16 bases between them. Variable domain in full (rest from reference TRBV5-1 and TRBJ2-1): KAGVTQTPRYLIKTRGQQVTLSCSPISGHRSVSWYQQTPGQGLQFLFEYFSETQRNKGNFPGRFSGRQFSNSRSEMNVSTLELGDSALYLCASSSPTRYGNEQFFGPGTRLTVL.

The J gene is TRBJ2-3, the V gene TRBV5-1; 7 bases are shared with TRBD2. CDR1 is SGHRS, CDR2 YFSETQ, per germline. The trim removed 0 bases at V and 0 bases at J, leaving 1 base unmatched. The CDR3 consists of 15 residues. CDR3 sequence reads: CASSLVSGSTDTQYF. As DNA, the CDR3 is TGCGCCAGCAGCTTGGTTAGCGGGAGCACAGATACGCAGTATTTT.

In its sample, this clone was seen a few times. V gene TRBV18 combines with J gene TRBJ2-5; 9 bases match TRBD1. Germline V gives CDR1 KGHSH, CDR2 LQKENI. The CDR3 totals 16 residues. V was pared by 6 bases and J by 4 bases, with 12 bases of the junction left unmatched. CDR3: CASSYIGDRAGETQYF. The CDR3 DNA is TGTGCCAGCTCCTACATCGGGGACAGGGCTGGAGAGACCCAGTACTTC.

V is TRBV13 and J is TRBJ1-4; no clear D. Germline assignment: CDR1 PRHDT and CDR2 FYEKMQ (reference sequence). This CDR3 has 15 amino acids. The V end lost 5 bases, the J end lost 5 bases, and 15 bases lay between the germline ends. CDR3 nucleotide sequence: TGTGCCAGCAGCACAACGGGTTTAGCAAATGAAAAACTGTTTTTT. Its protein product is CASSTTGLANEKLFF.

The chain combines TRBV6-1 with TRBJ1-4; unclear D gene. Germline assignment: CDR1 MNHNS and CDR2 SASEGT. This CDR3 has 15 amino acids. Trimming removed 0 bases from V and 5 bases from J, with 10 bases in between. The DNA for the CDR3 is TGTGCCAGCAGTGAAGCCGGGGTAAAAAATGAAAAACTGTTTTTT. As protein: CASSEAGVKNEKLFF.

This chain links TRBV16 with TRBJ2-3; 9 nucleotides line up with TRBD2. The CDR3 has 17 residues. Germline CDR1 reads KGHSY; CDR2 reads FQNENV. Trimming took 0 bases from V and 0 from J; bases not matched to a gene: 4. CDR3: CASSQSRLAGSTDTQYF. In nucleotides, the CDR3 is TGTGCCAGCAGCCAATCTAGGCTAGCGGGGAGCACAGATACGCAGTATTTT.

This chain connects TRBV27 to TRBJ1-4; 9 bases are a match to TRBD1. Germline V CDR1 and CDR2: MNHEY, SMNVEV (reference sequence). The trim removed 2 bases at V and 7 bases at J, leaving 2 bases unmatched. This CDR3 is built from 14 residues. CDR3 protein: CASSLDRGFEKLFF. The CDR3 DNA sequence: TGTGCCAGCAGTTTAGACAGGGGGTTTGAAAAACTGTTTTTT.

J is TRBJ2-1 and V is TRBV29-1, with 12 bases fitting TRBD2. Looked up from germline, CDR1 is SQVTM and CDR2 is ANQGSEA. The CDR3 runs 15 residues. Trimming at V came to 2 bases and at J to 3 bases, leaving 2 bases not matched to a gene. The chain's CDR3 is CSVELAGGIYNEQFF. The CDR3, as DNA: TGCAGCGTTGAACTAGCGGGGGGGATCTACAATGAGCAGTTCTTC.